The source of this T cell receptor (beta chain) is a study of a mutant IDH1 vaccine in newly diagnosed glioma. Overall study context: Patients received vaccination from 4-6 weeks after radiotherapy alone, or with temozolomide cycles. The treated population exhibited a male proportion of around 62%, a female proportion of about 38%, and a mean age of roughly 41 years. Prior therapy was radiotherapy, temozolomide, or both; most received both. Study-wide results and caveats: Immune responses induced by vaccination arose in 93.3% of the patients.

With respect to this clone: No antigen is known for it.

Clones were sequenced by immunoSEQ multiplex PCR, and TCRdb holds only the in-frame ones, with some missing. The sample contains 35,000 to 45,000 clones, about 89% of which appear only once. Time point indicated: week 5, during vaccination. With topical imiquimod, each dose of the vaccine consisted of 300 ug of mutant IDH1 20-mer peptide. In germline, CDR1 is SGHRS, CDR2 YFSETQ. The length of the CDR3 is 18 residues. The ends lost 4 bases at V and 5 bases at J; junction bases unmatched: 15. The sequence was obtained from a man aged 50-59 years with glioma. The V and J genes are TRBV5-1 and TRBJ1-3; 10 positions match TRBD1. The sample was PBMCs, taken from a glioma patient whose treatment included an IDH1 peptide vaccine. The CDR3 loop reads CASSRWTGGMEHRNTIYF. The DNA for the CDR3 is TGCGCCAGCAGCCGCTGGACAGGGGGAATGGAGCATAGAAACACCATATATTTT.